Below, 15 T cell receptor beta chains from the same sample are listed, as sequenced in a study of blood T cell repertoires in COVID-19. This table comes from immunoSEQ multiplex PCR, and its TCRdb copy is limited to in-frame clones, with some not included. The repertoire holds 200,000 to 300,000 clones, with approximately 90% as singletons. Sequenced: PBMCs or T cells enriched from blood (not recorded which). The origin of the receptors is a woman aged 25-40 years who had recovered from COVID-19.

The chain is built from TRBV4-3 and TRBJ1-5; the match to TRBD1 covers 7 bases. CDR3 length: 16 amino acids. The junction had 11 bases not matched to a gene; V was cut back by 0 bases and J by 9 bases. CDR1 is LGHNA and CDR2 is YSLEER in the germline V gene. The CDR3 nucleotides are TGCGCCAGCAGCCAAGATTGGACAGGCAGCCACCCGCCCCAGCATTTT. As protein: CASSQDWTGSHPPQHF.

The CDR3 bases are TGTGCCAGCAGTTTAAAGGTAGGGGGGGCTTGGGACGGGTACGAGCAGTACTTC. Its protein is CASSLKVGGAWDGYEQYF. The rearrangement links TRBV27 to TRBJ2-7, with TRBD2 as a possible D gene (7 bases). Trimming stripped 2 bases from V and 4 bases from J, with 24 bases between. Germline CDR1 is MNHEY and CDR2 is SMNVEV (reference sequence). This CDR3 has 18 amino acids.

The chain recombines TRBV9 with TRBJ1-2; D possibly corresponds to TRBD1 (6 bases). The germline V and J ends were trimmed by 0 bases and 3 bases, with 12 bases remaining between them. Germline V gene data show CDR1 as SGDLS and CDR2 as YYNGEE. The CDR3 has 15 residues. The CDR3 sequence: CASSVGTEGDYGYTF. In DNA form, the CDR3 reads TGTGCCAGCAGCGTAGGGACAGAGGGGGACTATGGCTACACCTTC.

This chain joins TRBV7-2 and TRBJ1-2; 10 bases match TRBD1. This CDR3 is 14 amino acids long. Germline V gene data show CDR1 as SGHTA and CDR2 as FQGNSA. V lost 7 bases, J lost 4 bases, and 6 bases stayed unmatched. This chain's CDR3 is CASTRQGASYGYTF. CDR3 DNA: TGTGCCAGCACCCGACAGGGGGCGAGCTATGGCTACACCTTC.

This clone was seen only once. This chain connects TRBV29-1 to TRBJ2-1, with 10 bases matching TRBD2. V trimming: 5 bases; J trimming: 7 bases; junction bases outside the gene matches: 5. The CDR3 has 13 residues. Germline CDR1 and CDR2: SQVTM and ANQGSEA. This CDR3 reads CSVSGRASNEQFF. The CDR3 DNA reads TGCAGCGTTAGCGGGAGGGCGTCGAATGAGCAGTTCTTC.

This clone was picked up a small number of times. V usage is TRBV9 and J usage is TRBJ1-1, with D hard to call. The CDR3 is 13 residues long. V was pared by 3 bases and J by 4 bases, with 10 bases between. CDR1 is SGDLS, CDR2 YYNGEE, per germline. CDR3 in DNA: TGTGCCAGCAGCGCCCGGGAGGGCACTGAAGCTTTCTTT. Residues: CASSAREGTEAFF.

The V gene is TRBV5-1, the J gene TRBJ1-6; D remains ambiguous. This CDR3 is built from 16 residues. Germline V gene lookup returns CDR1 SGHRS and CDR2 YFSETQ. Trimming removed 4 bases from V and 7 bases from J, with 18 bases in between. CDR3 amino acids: CASSPAPGRINSPLHF. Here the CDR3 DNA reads TGCGCCAGCAGCCCGGCCCCGGGTCGGATCAATTCACCCCTCCACTTT. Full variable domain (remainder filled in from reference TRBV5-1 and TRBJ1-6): KAGVTQTPRYLIKTRGQQVTLSCSPISGHRSVSWYQQTPGQGLQFLFEYFSETQRNKGNFPGRFSGRQFSNSRSEMNVSTLELGDSALYLCASSPAPGRINSPLHFGNGTRLTVT.

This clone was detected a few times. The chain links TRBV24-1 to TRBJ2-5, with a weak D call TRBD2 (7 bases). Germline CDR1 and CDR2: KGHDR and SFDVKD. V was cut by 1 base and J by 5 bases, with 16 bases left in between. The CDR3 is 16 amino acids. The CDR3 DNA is TGTGCCACCAGTGATTTCTCCGCGGGGGCTGGGGAGACCCAGTACTTC. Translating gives CATSDFSAGAGETQYF.

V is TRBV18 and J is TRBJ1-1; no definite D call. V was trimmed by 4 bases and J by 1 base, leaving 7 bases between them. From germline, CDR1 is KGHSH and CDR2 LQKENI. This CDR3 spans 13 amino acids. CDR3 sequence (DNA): TGTGCCAGCTCACTCGGGTCGAACACTGAAGCTTTCTTT. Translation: CASSLGSNTEAFF.

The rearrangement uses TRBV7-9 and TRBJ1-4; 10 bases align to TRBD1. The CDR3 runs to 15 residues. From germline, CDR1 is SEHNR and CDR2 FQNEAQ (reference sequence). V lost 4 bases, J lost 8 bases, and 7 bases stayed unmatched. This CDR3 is CASSSDRGQYEKLFF. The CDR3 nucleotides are TGTGCCAGCAGCTCCGACAGGGGGCAATACGAAAAACTGTTTTTT.

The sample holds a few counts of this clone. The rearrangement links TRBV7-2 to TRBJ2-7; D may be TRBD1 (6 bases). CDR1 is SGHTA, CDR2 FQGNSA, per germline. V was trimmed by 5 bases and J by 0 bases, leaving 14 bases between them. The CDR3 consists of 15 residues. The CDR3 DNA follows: TGTGCCAGCAGCCCGACGACAGGAACCTCCTACGAGCAGTACTTC. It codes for CASSPTTGTSYEQYF.

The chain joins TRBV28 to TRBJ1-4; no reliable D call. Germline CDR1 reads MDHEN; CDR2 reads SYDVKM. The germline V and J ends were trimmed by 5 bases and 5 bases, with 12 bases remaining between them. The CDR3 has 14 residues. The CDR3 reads CASSRSMRNEKLFF. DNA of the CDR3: TGTGCCAGCAGTCGGTCTATGAGAAATGAAAAACTGTTTTTT. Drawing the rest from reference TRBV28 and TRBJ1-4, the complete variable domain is DVKVTQSSRYLVKRTGEKVFLECVQDMDHENMFWYRQDPGLGLRLIYFSYDVKMKEKGDIPEGYSVSREKKERFSLILESASTNQTSMYLCASSRSMRNEKLFFGSGTQLSVL.

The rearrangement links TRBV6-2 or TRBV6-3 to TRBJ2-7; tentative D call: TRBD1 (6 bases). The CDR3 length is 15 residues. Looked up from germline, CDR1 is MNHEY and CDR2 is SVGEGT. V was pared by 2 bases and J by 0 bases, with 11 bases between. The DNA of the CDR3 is TGTGCCAGCAGTTACGGCCGGGACACCTCCTACGAGCAGTACTTC. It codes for CASSYGRDTSYEQYF.

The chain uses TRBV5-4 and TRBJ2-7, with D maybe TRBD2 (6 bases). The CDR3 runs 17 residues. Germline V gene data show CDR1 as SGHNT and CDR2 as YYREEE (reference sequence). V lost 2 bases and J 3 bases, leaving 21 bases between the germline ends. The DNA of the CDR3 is TGTGCCAGCAGCTTAAATGCCGCGGGACGGGGCAGCTACGAGCAGTACTTC. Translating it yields CASSLNAAGRGSYEQYF.

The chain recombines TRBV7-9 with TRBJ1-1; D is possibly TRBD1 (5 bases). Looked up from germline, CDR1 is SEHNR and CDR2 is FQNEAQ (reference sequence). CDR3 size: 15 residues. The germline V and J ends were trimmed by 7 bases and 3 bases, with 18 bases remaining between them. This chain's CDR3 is CASTTGGLQDTEAFF. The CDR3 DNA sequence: TGTGCCAGCACCACCGGGGGGTTGCAGGACACTGAAGCTTTCTTT. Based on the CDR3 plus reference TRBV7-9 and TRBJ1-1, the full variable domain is DTGVSQNPRHKITKRGQNVTFRCDPISEHNRLYWYRQTLGQGPEFLTYFQNEAQLEKSRLLSDRFSAERPKGSFSTLEIQRTEQGDSAMYLCASTTGGLQDTEAFFGQGTRLTVV.